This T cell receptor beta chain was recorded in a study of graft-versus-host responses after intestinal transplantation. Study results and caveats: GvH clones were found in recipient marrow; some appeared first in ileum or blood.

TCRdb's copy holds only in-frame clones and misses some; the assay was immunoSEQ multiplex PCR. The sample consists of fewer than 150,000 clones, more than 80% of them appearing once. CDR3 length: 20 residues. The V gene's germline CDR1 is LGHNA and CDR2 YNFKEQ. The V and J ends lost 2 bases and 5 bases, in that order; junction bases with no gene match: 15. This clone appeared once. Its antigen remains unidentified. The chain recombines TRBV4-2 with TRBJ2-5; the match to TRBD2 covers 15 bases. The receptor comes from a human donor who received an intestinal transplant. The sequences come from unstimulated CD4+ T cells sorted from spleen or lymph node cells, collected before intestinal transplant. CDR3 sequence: CASSQLIGTSGGLGYETQYF. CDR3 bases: TGTGCCAGCAGCCAACTTATTGGGACTAGCGGGGGGCTTGGATATGAGACCCAGTACTTC.